These 10 T cell receptor beta chains share one sample of origin, sequenced in a study of T cells after yellow fever vaccination. From the 5' RACE reads, TCRdb called clonotypes with MiXCR, one entry per CDR3 protein. The sample has hundreds of thousands of distinct CDR3 sequences, over 5% seen once. The material sequenced was PBMCs, taken 5 days after the yellow fever booster vaccination. The receptors here all came from a man aged 30 to 45 who received the YFV17D yellow fever vaccine.

This clonotype was seen ten or more times. DNA for the CDR3: TGTGCCAGCAGCTTACTTGGTTATAATTCACCCCTCCACTTT. The encoded protein is CASSLLGYNSPLHF. This chain links TRBV7-2 with TRBJ1-6; D is ambiguous. Trimming shortened V by 2 bases and J by 4 bases, and 6 bases separated the two germline ends. The germline V gene has CDR1 SGHTA and CDR2 FQGNSA. The CDR3 totals 14 residues.

This clonotype showed up many times. The chain uses TRBV5-1 and TRBJ2-1; 8 bases align to TRBD1. The ends lost 2 bases at V and 7 bases at J; junction bases unmatched: 5. The CDR3 contains 14 residues. Germline CDR1 SGHRS, CDR2 YFSETQ. DNA of the CDR3: TGCGCCAGCAGCTTTCAGGGGGCTTATAATGAGCAGTTCTTC. Translating gives CASSFQGAYNEQFF. Drawing the rest from reference TRBV5-1 and TRBJ2-1, the complete variable domain is KAGVTQTPRYLIKTRGQQVTLSCSPISGHRSVSWYQQTPGQGLQFLFEYFSETQRNKGNFPGRFSGRQFSNSRSEMNVSTLELGDSALYLCASSFQGAYNEQFFGPGTRLTVL.

This clonotype came up a few times. This chain links TRBV7-8 with TRBJ1-5; possibly TRBD1 for D (6 bases). The V end lost 8 bases, the J end lost 4 bases, and 15 bases lay between the germline ends. The germline V gene encodes CDR1 SGHVS and CDR2 FQNEAQ. The CDR3 has 14 amino acids. The chain's CDR3 is CASAWNRENQPQHF. The CDR3 DNA reads as TGTGCCAGCGCCTGGAACAGGGAAAATCAGCCCCAGCATTTT.

The sample holds a few counts of this clonotype. The rearrangement joins TRBV7-2 to TRBJ2-1; a possible D gene is TRBD2 (6 bases). The CDR3 consists of 14 residues. Germline CDR1 SGHTA, CDR2 FQGNSA. V was trimmed by 4 bases and J by 10 bases, leaving 17 bases between them. The DNA of the CDR3 is TGTGCCAGCAGCTCCCACCGACTAGGAGGCGAGCAGTTCTTC. Amino acids: CASSSHRLGGEQFF.

This rearrangement joins TRBV20-1 to TRBJ2-1; 8 nucleotides align to TRBD2. CDR3 length: 14 residues. V was pared by 8 bases and J by 12 bases, with 18 bases of the junction left unmatched. Germline V gene sequence: CDR1 DFQATT, CDR2 SNEGSKA (reference sequence). The CDR3 is CSTSAGVTPLVQFF. The CDR3 DNA reads as TGCAGTACTTCAGCGGGAGTCACCCCATTAGTGCAGTTCTTC.

The V and J genes are TRBV29-1 and TRBJ2-5, with 7 bases that match TRBD1. V shed 8 bases and J 1 base; nucleotides not matched to a gene: 4. CDR3 length equals 12 residues. The germline V gene has CDR1 SQVTM and CDR2 ANQGSEA. DNA of the CDR3: TGCAGCTACTCAGGGGGCCAAGAGACCCAGTACTTC. Its protein is CSYSGGQETQYF. Full variable domain (remainder filled in from reference TRBV29-1 and TRBJ2-5): SAVISQKPSRDICQRGTSLTIQCQVDSQVTMMFWYRQQPGQSLTLIATANQGSEATYESGFVIDKFPISRPNLTFSTLTVSNMSPEDSSIYLCSYSGGQETQYFGPGTRLLVL.

This chain joins TRBV24-1 and TRBJ2-2; D is perhaps TRBD2 (5 bases). The CDR3 extends over 13 amino acids. V lost 4 bases and J lost 8, with 10 bases in between. Looked up from germline, CDR1 is KGHDR and CDR2 is SFDVKD. This CDR3 reads CATSDTLGGELFF. The DNA for the CDR3 is TGTGCCACCAGTGACACACTAGGGGGGGAGCTGTTTTTT.

This clonotype was counted between two and nine times. This chain's CDR3 is CASSPPQGRFVGTEAFF. As DNA, the CDR3 is TGTGCCAGCAGCCCCCCCCAGGGCAGATTTGTCGGGACTGAAGCTTTCTTT. V is TRBV7-9 and J is TRBJ1-1; the D gene is possibly TRBD1 (5 bases). Between the trimmed V and J ends, which lost 5 bases and 5 bases, there was a span of 24 bases. Germline V gene lookup returns CDR1 SEHNR and CDR2 FQNEAQ (reference sequence). The CDR3 has 17 amino acids.

With regard to this clonotype: A read error may be the cause here, since a much bigger clone is one base away. The J gene is TRBJ2-1, the V gene TRBV20-1, with no clear D. V lost 2 bases to trimming and J lost 6 bases, with 2 bases between them. Germline V CDR1 and CDR2: DFQATT, SNEGSKA (reference sequence). This CDR3 contains 10 residues. The CDR3 loop reads CSARINEQFF. CDR3 bases: TGCAGTGCTAGAATCAATGAGCAGTTCTTC.

This clonotype came up once. With a much larger clone just one base away, this may be a read error. V and J are TRBV12-3 or TRBV12-4 and TRBJ1-5; weak D call: TRBD1 (5 bases). This CDR3 is built from 13 residues. CDR3 sequence: CASSAAGNQPQRF. CDR3 nucleotide sequence: TGTGCCAGCAGTGCAGCAGGGAATCAGCCCCAGCGTTTT.